Sequencing of this TCR beta chain was carried out in a study of blood T cell repertoires in COVID-19. The repertoire was sequenced with immunoSEQ multiplex PCR; TCRdb's copy has only in-frame clones and lacks some. This table has about 140,000 clones, more than 75% appearing once. The TCR sequence derives from a man older than 75 with acute or convalescent COVID-19. Sequenced: peripheral blood.

CDR3 DNA sequence: TGCGCCAGCAGCTTGACGGTCACCGGGGAGCTGTTTTTT. Its translation is CASSLTVTGELFF. The chain is built from TRBV5-1 and TRBJ2-2, with D unclear. The CDR3 is 13 amino acids. Germline V gene sequence: CDR1 SGHRS, CDR2 YFSETQ. Deletions cut 1 base from V and 4 bases from J, with 5 bases between.